This is a list of T cell receptor beta chains from one sample in a study of HIV-infected children after antiretroviral therapy interruption. One entry per CDR3 protein results from TCRdb running MiXCR on the 3' RACE reads. The repertoire holds approximately 95,000 distinct CDR3 sequences, with less than 7% as singletons. This specimen was CD45RA+ CD4+ T cells from PBMCs, pooled from several time points, taken from a donor given antiretroviral therapy, either interrupted or continuous. The receptors shown here come from a pool of human donors with HIV. Each CDR3 is given with its conserved first and last residue. The D gene is left open where the match is weak. Only part of the rows carry a size: once, few, many, or a class if the clone is expanded.

>TRBJ2-5|TRBV7-9|NA|many
CASSPSRLAPAETQYF
TGTGCCAGCAGCCCGTCGCGCCTAGCGCCGGCCGAGACCCAGTACTTC
>TRBJ1-2|TRBV4-2|TRBD1|NA
CASSLRTGTDNYGYTF
TGTGCCAGCAGCCTTCGGACCGGGACAGACAACTATGGCTACACCTTC
>TRBJ1-4|TRBV7-9|NA|many
CASSLGADPGTNEKLFF
TGTGCCAGCAGCTTAGGGGCAGACCCTGGAACTAATGAAAAACTGTTTTTT
>TRBJ1-3|TRBV15|TRBD1|few
CATSRARQGAFSSGNTIYF
TGTGCCACCAGCAGAGCGCGACAGGGGGCCTTCTCCTCTGGAAACACCATATATTTT
>TRBJ2-7|TRBV7-9|NA|many
CASSLGRDRSSYEQYF
TGTGCCAGCAGCTTAGGGCGGGACCGGAGCTCCTACGAGCAGTACTTC
>TRBJ1-1|TRBV12-3/TRBV12-4|TRBD1|many
CASSLVIRTGRVPEAFF
TGTGCCAGCAGTTTAGTTATTAGGACAGGGAGGGTCCCTGAAGCTTTCTTT
>TRBJ2-5|TRBV15|NA|many
CASSRHQDTQYF
TGTGCTAGCAGTAGACACCAAGACACCCAGTACTTT
>TRBJ1-6|TRBV11-3|NA|many
CASSFGQPYNSPLHF
TGTGCCAGCAGCTTTGGACAGCCTTATAATTCACCCCTCCACTTT
>TRBJ2-7|TRBV12-3/TRBV12-4|TRBD1|many
CASSFRGQGGYEQYF
TGTGCCAGCAGTTTTCGAGGACAGGGAGGCTACGAGCAGTACTTC
>TRBJ1-6|TRBV7-3|NA|many
CASSLSDNSPLHF
TGTGCCAGCAGCTTATCGGACAATTCACCCCTCCACTTT
>TRBJ2-3|TRBV9|TRBD2|many
CASSVAGGGSTGTDTQYF
TGTGCCAGCAGCGTAGCGGGCGGGGGTTCTACGGGCACAGATACGCAGTATTTT
>TRBJ2-7|TRBV11-2|NA|many
CASSLSRGSYEQYF
TGTGCCAGCAGCTTAAGCCGGGGGTCCTACGAGCAGTACTTC
>TRBJ1-1|TRBV3-1|NA|few
CASNQQLGRGGTEAFF
TGTGCCAGCAACCAACAGTTAGGCAGGGGAGGGACTGAAGCTTTCTTT
>TRBJ1-1|TRBV5-1|NA|many
CASSSTTEAFF
TGCGCCAGCAGCTCAACGACTGAGGCTTTCTTT
>TRBJ1-2|TRBV29-1|NA|many
CSFQAYYGYTF
TGCAGCTTCCAGGCCTACTATGGCTACACCTTC
>TRBJ2-2|TRBV25-1|NA|few
CASSESRVHTGELFF
TGTGCCAGCAGTGAAAGCAGGGTTCATACCGGGGAGCTGTTTTTT
>TRBJ2-3|TRBV10-3|TRBD2|NA
CATTTDGGGLSTDTQYF
TGTGCCACGACCACGGACGGCGGGGGACTTAGCACAGATACGCAGTATTTT
>TRBJ2-1|TRBV18|NA|NA
CASSPLTSSYNEQFF
TGTGCCAGCTCACCATTGACTAGCTCCTACAATGAGCAGTTCTTC
>TRBJ1-4|TRBV7-2|NA|many
CASRRIGGATNEKLFF
TGTGCCAGCAGGCGAATCGGAGGAGCAACTAATGAAAAACTGTTTTTT
>TRBJ2-1|TRBV6-5|TRBD2|many
CASSSVTSGQQNF
TGTGCCAGCAGTTCCGTTACTAGCGGACAACAGAATTTC
>TRBJ2-7|TRBV20-1|NA|many
CSASYLGSSYEQYF
TGCAGTGCTAGTTATCTCGGGAGCTCCTACGAGCAGTACTTC
>TRBJ2-5|TRBV7-9|NA|NA
CASSSGQNTETQYF
TGTGCCAGCAGCTCCGGACAGAACACTGAGACCCAGTACTTC
>TRBJ2-1|TRBV20-1|NA|many
CSARNGSSYNEQFF
TGCAGTGCTAGGAACGGAAGCTCCTACAATGAGCAGTTCTTC
>TRBJ2-7|TRBV7-2|TRBD2|many
CASSLAGRALYEQYF
TGTGCCAGCAGCTTAGCGGGGAGGGCCCTCTACGAGCAGTACTTC
>TRBJ2-3|TRBV12-3/TRBV12-4|NA|many
CASSFNIPLTATSTDTQYF
TGTGCCAGCAGTTTTAATATCCCCCTTACTGCAACTAGCACAGATACGCAGTATTTT
>TRBJ2-3|TRBV12-3/TRBV12-4|TRBD2|many
CASRSGTSGPQKNKYF
TGTGCCAGCAGATCCGGGACTAGCGGGCCACAGAAAAATAAGTATTTT
>TRBJ2-3|TRBV5-1|TRBD2|few
CASSLGQRGGSF
TGCGCCAGCAGCTTGGGCCAGCGGGGGGGGTCCTTT
>TRBJ2-7|TRBV28|NA|many
CASSLMGLVEAYEQYF
TGTGCCAGCAGTTTAATGGGACTCGTCGAGGCCTACGAGCAGTACTTC
>TRBJ1-6|TRBV15|NA|many
CATSGSGYNSPLHF
TGTGCCACCAGCGGTTCTGGTTATAATTCACCCCTCCACTTT
>TRBJ1-6|TRBV14|NA|many
CASSQVWGETNSPLHF
TGTGCCAGCAGCCAAGTGTGGGGCGAAACGAATTCACCCCTCCACTTT
>TRBJ2-1|TRBV19|TRBD2|many
CASKQRGGLGYNEQFF
TGTGCCAGTAAACAGCGGGGGGGCCTTGGGTACAATGAGCAGTTCTTC
>TRBJ2-1|TRBV12-3/TRBV12-4|NA|many
CASSLRDLTEQFF
TGTGCCAGCAGTCTCCGGGACCTAACTGAGCAGTTCTTC
>TRBJ1-1|TRBV27|TRBD1|NA
CASSSPLTGRGTEAFF
TGTGCCAGCAGTTCCCCACTGACAGGGAGAGGCACTGAAGCTTTCTTT
>TRBJ1-1|TRBV9|NA|few
CASSVRQGTEAFF
TGTGCCAGCAGCGTAAGGCAGGGGACTGAAGCTTTCTTT
>TRBJ1-1|TRBV28|TRBD1|NA
CASSLETGRIAEAFF
TGTGCCAGCAGTCTGGAGACAGGGAGGATCGCTGAAGCTTTCTTT
>TRBJ1-1|TRBV14|NA|many
CASSRLLQDGNAFF
TGTGCCAGCAGCCGATTACTCCAAGACGGGAATGCTTTCTTT
>TRBJ2-1|TRBV10-1|NA|NA
CASSDGGGDEQFF
TGCGCCAGCAGTGATGGAGGGGGGGATGAGCAGTTCTTC
>TRBJ2-7|TRBV10-3|NA|many
CATRTSSYEQYF
TGTGCCACCCGGACCTCTTCCTACGAGCAGTACTTC
>TRBJ1-2|TRBV2|TRBD1|many
CASRGDRGPYGYTF
TGTGCCAGCAGGGGGGACAGGGGGCCCTATGGCTACACCTTC
>TRBJ1-5|TRBV2|NA|many
CASSEGVERPQHF
TGTGCCAGCAGTGAGGGGGTCGAGCGGCCCCAGCATTTT